These T cell receptor beta chains were read from a single sample in a study of blood T cell repertoires in COVID-19. Libraries were prepared by immunoSEQ multiplex PCR; TCRdb keeps only in-frame clonotypes and omits some of them. The sample carries under 85,000 clones, about 84% recorded once. Sequenced material: peripheral blood. All receptors derive from a human donor in a cohort sampled during active COVID-19. CDR3s include the opening cysteine and the closing phenylalanine or tryptophan. D genes are given only for firm matches. Size is omitted from some rows. Given values are once, few, many or a class for expanded clones.

CDR3aa: CASSQGWTGNEKLFF
CDR3nt: TGTGCCAGCAGCCAAGGTTGGACAGGGAACGAAAAACTGTTTTTT
abundance: .
j_gene: TRBJ1-4
v_gene: TRBV3-1/TRBV3-2
d_gene: TRBD1

CDR3aa: CASSWGQGPYEQYF
CDR3nt: TGTGCCAGCAGCTGGGGACAGGGACCCTACGAGCAGTACTTC
abundance: .
j_gene: TRBJ2-7
v_gene: TRBV27
d_gene: TRBD1

CDR3aa: CASSSYRGRSGYNSPLHF
CDR3nt: TGTGCCAGCAGCTCATACAGGGGGCGCTCCGGCTATAATTCACCCCTCCACTTT
abundance: .
j_gene: TRBJ1-6
v_gene: TRBV13
d_gene: TRBD1

CDR3aa: CASSEWDRGSNQPQHF
CDR3nt: TGTGCCAGCAGTGAATGGGACAGGGGTAGCAATCAGCCCCAGCATTTT
abundance: .
j_gene: TRBJ1-5
v_gene: TRBV6-1
d_gene: TRBD1

CDR3aa: CASSLATTASGEQFF
CDR3nt: TGTGCCAGCAGCTTAGCGACTACGGCGTCGGGTGAGCAGTTCTTC
abundance: .
j_gene: TRBJ2-1
v_gene: TRBV11-1
d_gene: .

CDR3aa: CASSRTPPEAFF
CDR3nt: TGTGCCAGCAGCCGGACTCCCCCTGAAGCTTTCTTT
abundance: .
j_gene: TRBJ1-1
v_gene: TRBV3-1/TRBV3-2
d_gene: .

CDR3aa: CASSQDRNTGNTIYF
CDR3nt: TGTGCCAGCAGCCAAGACAGAAACACTGGAAACACCATATATTTT
abundance: few
j_gene: TRBJ1-3
v_gene: TRBV4-2
d_gene: .

CDR3aa: CASSYGQGTEAFF
CDR3nt: TGTGCCAGCAGCTACGGACAGGGCACTGAAGCTTTCTTT
abundance: .
j_gene: TRBJ1-1
v_gene: TRBV2
d_gene: TRBD1

CDR3aa: CASSLVLAGSGELFF
CDR3nt: TGTGCCAGCAGCCTAGTACTAGCGGGGTCCGGGGAGCTGTTTTTT
abundance: .
j_gene: TRBJ2-2
v_gene: TRBV14
d_gene: TRBD2

CDR3aa: CAISVGSTEAFF
CDR3nt: TGTGCCATCAGTGTCGGGTCCACTGAAGCTTTCTTT
abundance: .
j_gene: TRBJ1-1
v_gene: TRBV10-3
d_gene: .

CDR3aa: CAWSVRRAGGTYEQYF
CDR3nt: TGTGCCTGGAGTGTACGACGAGCGGGGGGTACCTACGAGCAGTACTTC
abundance: .
j_gene: TRBJ2-7
v_gene: TRBV30
d_gene: TRBD2

CDR3aa: CASSLRGPGNTIYF
CDR3nt: TGTGCCAGCAGCTTAAGGGGTCCCGGAAACACCATATATTTT
abundance: .
j_gene: TRBJ1-3
v_gene: TRBV11-2
d_gene: .

CDR3aa: CASSLGVGGETEAFF
CDR3nt: TGTGCCAGCAGCTTGGGGGTAGGGGGAGAAACTGAAGCTTTCTTT
abundance: .
j_gene: TRBJ1-1
v_gene: TRBV5-4
d_gene: .

CDR3aa: CASRSVYEQYF
CDR3nt: TGTGCCAGCAGATCAGTCTACGAGCAGTACTTC
abundance: .
j_gene: TRBJ2-7
v_gene: TRBV12-3/TRBV12-4
d_gene: .

CDR3aa: CAGFLRDRLSYGYTF
CDR3nt: TGCGCCGGTTTCCTGCGGGACAGGTTGTCCTATGGCTACACCTTC
abundance: .
j_gene: TRBJ1-2
v_gene: TRBV10-1
d_gene: TRBD1

CDR3aa: CASSHGLQGGITDTQYF
CDR3nt: TGCGCCAGCAGCCACGGTCTACAGGGGGGGATTACAGATACGCAGTATTTT
abundance: .
j_gene: TRBJ2-3
v_gene: TRBV4-1
d_gene: .

CDR3aa: CASSISQGRVAEAFF
CDR3nt: TGTGCCAGTAGTATTAGTCAGGGGAGGGTTGCTGAAGCTTTCTTT
abundance: few
j_gene: TRBJ1-1
v_gene: TRBV19
d_gene: .

CDR3aa: CASSPGTSGRGASSQPQHF
CDR3nt: TGTGCCAGCTCCCCGGGTACTTCTGGACGGGGAGCATCGAGTCAGCCCCAGCATTTT
abundance: few
j_gene: TRBJ1-5
v_gene: TRBV18
d_gene: .

CDR3aa: CSASTDTQYF
CDR3nt: TGCAGTGCTTCTACGGATACGCAGTATTTT
abundance: few
j_gene: TRBJ2-3
v_gene: TRBV20-1
d_gene: .

CDR3aa: CASRGGVPTDTQYF
CDR3nt: TGTGCCAGCAGGGGGGGGGTCCCCACAGATACGCAGTATTTT
abundance: .
j_gene: TRBJ2-3
v_gene: TRBV2
d_gene: TRBD2

CDR3aa: CASSVGPLLRTGELFF
CDR3nt: TGTGCCAGCAGCGTCGGCCCCCTCCTGAGGACCGGGGAGCTGTTTTTT
abundance: .
j_gene: TRBJ2-2
v_gene: TRBV9
d_gene: .

CDR3aa: CASRRTGSGEKLFF
CDR3nt: TGTGCCAGCAGGAGGACAGGGAGCGGCGAAAAACTGTTTTTT
abundance: .
j_gene: TRBJ1-4
v_gene: TRBV2
d_gene: TRBD1

CDR3aa: CASSPPGLAGGVGYTQYF
CDR3nt: TGTGCCAGCAGCCCCCCGGGACTAGCGGGGGGGGTCGGGTATACGCAGTATTTT
abundance: .
j_gene: TRBJ2-3
v_gene: TRBV3-1/TRBV3-2
d_gene: TRBD2

CDR3aa: CASSQVEGRYGYTF
CDR3nt: TGCGCCAGCAGCCAAGTTGAGGGAAGGTATGGCTACACCTTC
abundance: .
j_gene: TRBJ1-2
v_gene: TRBV4-3
d_gene: .

CDR3aa: CASSPGGAAAFGNTIYF
CDR3nt: TGTGCCAGCAGCCCCGGGGGGGCAGCGGCATTTGGAAACACCATATATTTT
abundance: .
j_gene: TRBJ1-3
v_gene: TRBV7-8
d_gene: .

CDR3aa: CASSSPGGRGTEAFF
CDR3nt: TGTGCCAGCAGCTCCCCAGGGGGCCGGGGCACTGAAGCTTTCTTT
abundance: .
j_gene: TRBJ1-1
v_gene: TRBV7-8
d_gene: TRBD1

CDR3aa: CASSTSGPPYEQYF
CDR3nt: TGTGCCAGCAGTACTAGCGGGCCTCCCTACGAGCAGTACTTC
abundance: .
j_gene: TRBJ2-7
v_gene: TRBV28
d_gene: TRBD2

CDR3aa: CASSEQGYYEQYF
CDR3nt: TGTGCCAGCAGTGAACAGGGCTACTACGAGCAGTACTTC
abundance: .
j_gene: TRBJ2-7
v_gene: TRBV6-1
d_gene: .

CDR3aa: CASSQDRAGGMYGYTF
CDR3nt: TGTGCCAGCAGCCAAGATCGGGCAGGGGGCATGTATGGCTACACCTTC
abundance: .
j_gene: TRBJ1-2
v_gene: TRBV14
d_gene: TRBD1

CDR3aa: CASSPGAGQPPNIQYF
CDR3nt: TGTGCCAGCAGTCCCGGGGCGGGACAGCCACCAAACATTCAGTACTTC
abundance: .
j_gene: TRBJ2-4
v_gene: TRBV27
d_gene: .

CDR3aa: CASSNRTANSPLHF
CDR3nt: TGCGCCAGCAGCAATCGGACAGCTAATTCACCCCTCCACTTT
abundance: .
j_gene: TRBJ1-6
v_gene: TRBV5-1
d_gene: .

CDR3aa: CASSGTGGGEKLFF
CDR3nt: TGTGCCAGCAGCGGGACAGGGGGCGGGGAAAAACTGTTTTTT
abundance: .
j_gene: TRBJ1-4
v_gene: TRBV9
d_gene: TRBD1

CDR3aa: CASSGSGGKNSAQHF
CDR3nt: TGTGCCAGCAGTGGAAGCGGGGGAAAAAACTCGGCCCAGCATTTT
abundance: .
j_gene: TRBJ1-5
v_gene: TRBV2
d_gene: .

CDR3aa: CASSLEVRVNVLTF
CDR3nt: TGTGCCAGCAGTTTGGAGGTAAGGGTAAACGTCCTGACTTTC
abundance: .
j_gene: TRBJ2-6
v_gene: TRBV28
d_gene: .

CDR3aa: CASRGQRWDPQHF
CDR3nt: TGTGCCAGCCGAGGACAGCGTTGGGATCCCCAGCATTTT
abundance: .
j_gene: TRBJ1-5
v_gene: TRBV19
d_gene: .

CDR3aa: CASSTGGASEKLFF
CDR3nt: TGTGCCAGCAGCACCGGGGGGGCGAGTGAAAAACTGTTTTTT
abundance: .
j_gene: TRBJ1-4
v_gene: TRBV9
d_gene: .

CDR3aa: CASSFLAGRSYNEQFF
CDR3nt: TGTGCCAGCAGCTTTCTAGCGGGGCGCTCCTACAATGAGCAGTTCTTC
abundance: .
j_gene: TRBJ2-1
v_gene: TRBV5-5
d_gene: TRBD2

CDR3aa: CASSLLGGSGNTEAFF
CDR3nt: TGTGCCAGCAGCTTACTTGGAGGGTCGGGGAACACTGAAGCTTTCTTT
abundance: few
j_gene: TRBJ1-1
v_gene: TRBV7-3
d_gene: .

CDR3aa: CASSGQRGGHSYNEQFF
CDR3nt: TGTGCCAGCAGTGGACAGCGGGGGGGCCACTCCTACAATGAGCAGTTCTTC
abundance: .
j_gene: TRBJ2-1
v_gene: TRBV2
d_gene: TRBD2

CDR3aa: CASRYTGEKGYTF
CDR3nt: TGTGCCAGCAGATACACAGGGGAGAAGGGCTACACCTTC
abundance: once
j_gene: TRBJ1-2
v_gene: TRBV27
d_gene: TRBD1